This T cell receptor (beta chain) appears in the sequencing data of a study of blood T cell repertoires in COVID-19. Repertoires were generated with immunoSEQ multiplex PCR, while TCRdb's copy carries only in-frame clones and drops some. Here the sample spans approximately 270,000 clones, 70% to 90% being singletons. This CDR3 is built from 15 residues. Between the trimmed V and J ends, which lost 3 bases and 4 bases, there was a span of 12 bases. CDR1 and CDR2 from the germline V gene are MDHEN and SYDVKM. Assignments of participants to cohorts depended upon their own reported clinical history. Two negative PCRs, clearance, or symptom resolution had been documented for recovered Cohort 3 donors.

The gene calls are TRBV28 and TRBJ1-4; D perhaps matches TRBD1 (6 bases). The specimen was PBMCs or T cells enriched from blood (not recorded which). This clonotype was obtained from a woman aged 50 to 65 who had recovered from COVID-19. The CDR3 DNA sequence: TGTGCCAGCAGTTTGCCCCGAGGGGGTAATGAAAAACTGTTTTTT. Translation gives CASSLPRGGNEKLFF.